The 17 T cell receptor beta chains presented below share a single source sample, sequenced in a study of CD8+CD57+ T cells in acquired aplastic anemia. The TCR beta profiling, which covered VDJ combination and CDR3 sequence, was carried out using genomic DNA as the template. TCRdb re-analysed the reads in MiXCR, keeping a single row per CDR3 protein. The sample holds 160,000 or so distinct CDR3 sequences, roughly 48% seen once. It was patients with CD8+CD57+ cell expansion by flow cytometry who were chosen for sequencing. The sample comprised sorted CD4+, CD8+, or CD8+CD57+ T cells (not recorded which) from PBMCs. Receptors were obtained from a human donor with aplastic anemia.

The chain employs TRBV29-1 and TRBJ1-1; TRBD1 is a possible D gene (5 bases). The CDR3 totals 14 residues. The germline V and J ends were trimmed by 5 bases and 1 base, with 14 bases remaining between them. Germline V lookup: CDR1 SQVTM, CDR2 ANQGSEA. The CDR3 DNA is TGCAGCGTTCGGGGCACCGAGGAGAACACTGAAGCTTTCTTT. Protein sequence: CSVRGTEENTEAFF.

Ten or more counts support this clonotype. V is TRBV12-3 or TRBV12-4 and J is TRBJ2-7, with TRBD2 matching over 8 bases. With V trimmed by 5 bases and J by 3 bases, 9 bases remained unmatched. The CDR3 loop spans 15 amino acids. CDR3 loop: CASSRQTSGFYEQYF. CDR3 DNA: TGTGCCAGCAGTCGCCAAACTAGCGGATTCTACGAGCAGTACTTC.

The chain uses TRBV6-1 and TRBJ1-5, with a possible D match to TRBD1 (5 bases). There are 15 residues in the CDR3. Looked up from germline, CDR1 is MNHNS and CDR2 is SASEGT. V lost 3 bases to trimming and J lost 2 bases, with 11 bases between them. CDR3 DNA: TGTGCCAGCAGTGAGGTGGGGGGACGCAATCAGCCCCAGCATTTT. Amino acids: CASSEVGGRNQPQHF.

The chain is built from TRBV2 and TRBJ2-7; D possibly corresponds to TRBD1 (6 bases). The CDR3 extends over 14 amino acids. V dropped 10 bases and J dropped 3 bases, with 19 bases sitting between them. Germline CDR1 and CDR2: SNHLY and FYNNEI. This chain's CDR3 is CATLGHTLGYEQYF. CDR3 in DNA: TGTGCCACTTTGGGACACACACTTGGCTACGAGCAGTACTTC.

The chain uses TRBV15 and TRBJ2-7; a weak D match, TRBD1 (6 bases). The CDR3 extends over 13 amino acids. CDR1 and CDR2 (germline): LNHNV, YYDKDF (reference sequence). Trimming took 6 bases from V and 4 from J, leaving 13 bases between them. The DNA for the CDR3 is TGTGCCACCAGGAAGGGGGTTGGGTACGAGCAGTACTTC. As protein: CATRKGVGYEQYF.

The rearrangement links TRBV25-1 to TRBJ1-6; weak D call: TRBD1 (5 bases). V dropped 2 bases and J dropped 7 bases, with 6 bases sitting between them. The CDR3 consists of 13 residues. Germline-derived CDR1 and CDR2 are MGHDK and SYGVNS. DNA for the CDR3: TGTGCCAGCAGTGAACAGGGAAATTCACCCCTCCACTTT. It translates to CASSEQGNSPLHF.

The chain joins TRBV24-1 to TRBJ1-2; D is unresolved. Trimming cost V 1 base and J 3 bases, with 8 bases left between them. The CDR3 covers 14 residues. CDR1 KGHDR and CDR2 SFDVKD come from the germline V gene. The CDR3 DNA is TGTGCCACCAGTGATTTAGGACGCTACTATGGCTACACCTTC. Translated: CATSDLGRYYGYTF.

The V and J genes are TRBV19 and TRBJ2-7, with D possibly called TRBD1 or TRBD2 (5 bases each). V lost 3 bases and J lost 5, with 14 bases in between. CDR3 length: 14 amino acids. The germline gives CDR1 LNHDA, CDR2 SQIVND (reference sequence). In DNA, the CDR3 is TGTGCCAGTAGTATGTGGGGGAGTAGCCACGAGCAGTACTTC. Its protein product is CASSMWGSSHEQYF.

The CDR3 region has the DNA TGTGCCAGCAGCCCCCCCGGGACTAGTGCCGAGACCCAGTACTTC. Translation gives CASSPPGTSAETQYF. This sequence joins TRBV9 and TRBJ2-5, with 8 positions matching TRBD2. The CDR3 contains 15 residues. Germline V lookup: CDR1 SGDLS, CDR2 YYNGEE. The V gene end was trimmed by 4 bases and the J gene end by 5 bases; junction bases not matched to a gene: 10.

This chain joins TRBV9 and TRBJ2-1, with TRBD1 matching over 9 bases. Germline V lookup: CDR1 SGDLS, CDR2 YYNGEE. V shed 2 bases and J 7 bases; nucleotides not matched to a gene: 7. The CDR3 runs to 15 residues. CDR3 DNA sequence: TGTGCCAGCAGCGTCAATGGGACAGGGCTTAATGAGCAGTTCTTC. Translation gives CASSVNGTGLNEQFF.

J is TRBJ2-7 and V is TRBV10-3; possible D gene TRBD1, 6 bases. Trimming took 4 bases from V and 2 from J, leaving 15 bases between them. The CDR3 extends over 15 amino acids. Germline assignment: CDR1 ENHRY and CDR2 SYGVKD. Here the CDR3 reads CAISGKVDRTYEQYF. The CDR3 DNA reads TGTGCCATCAGTGGCAAAGTTGACAGGACCTACGAGCAGTACTTC.

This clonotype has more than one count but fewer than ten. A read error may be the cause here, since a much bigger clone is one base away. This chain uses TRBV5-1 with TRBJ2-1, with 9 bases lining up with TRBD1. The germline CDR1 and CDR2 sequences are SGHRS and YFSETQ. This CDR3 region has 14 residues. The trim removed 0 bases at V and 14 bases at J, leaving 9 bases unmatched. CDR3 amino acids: CASSLDVTGGGEFF. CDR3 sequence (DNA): TGCGCCAGCAGCTTGGATGTTACAGGGGGCGGCGAGTTCTTC.

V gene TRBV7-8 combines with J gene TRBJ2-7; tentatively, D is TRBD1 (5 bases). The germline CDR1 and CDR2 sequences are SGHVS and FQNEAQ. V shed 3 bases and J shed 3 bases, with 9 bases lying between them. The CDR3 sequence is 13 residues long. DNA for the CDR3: TGTGCCAGCAGCTTGCTGGGGCACTACGAGCAGTACTTC. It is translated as CASSLLGHYEQYF.

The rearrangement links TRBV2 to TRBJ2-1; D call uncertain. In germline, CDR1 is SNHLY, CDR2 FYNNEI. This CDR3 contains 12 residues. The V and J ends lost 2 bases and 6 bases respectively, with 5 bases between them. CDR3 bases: TGTGCCAGCAGTGAACGAGGCAATGAGCAGTTCTTC. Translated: CASSERGNEQFF.

CDR3 in DNA: TGTGCCAGTAGTATAGGGACAGGGGGCAATAATTCACCCCTCCACTTT. This encodes CASSIGTGGNNSPLHF. The gene calls are TRBV19 and TRBJ1-6, with TRBD1 matching 11 bases. Germline V gives CDR1 LNHDA, CDR2 SQIVND (reference sequence). After removal of 1 base from V and 5 bases from J, the junction contained 1 base not matched to a gene. This CDR3 spans 16 amino acids. Full variable domain (remainder filled in from reference TRBV19 and TRBJ1-6): DGGITQSPKYLFRKEGQNVTLSCEQNLNHDAMYWYRQDPGQGLRLIYYSQIVNDFQKGDIAEGYSVSREKKESFPLTVTSAQKNPTAFYLCASSIGTGGNNSPLHFGNGTRLTVT.

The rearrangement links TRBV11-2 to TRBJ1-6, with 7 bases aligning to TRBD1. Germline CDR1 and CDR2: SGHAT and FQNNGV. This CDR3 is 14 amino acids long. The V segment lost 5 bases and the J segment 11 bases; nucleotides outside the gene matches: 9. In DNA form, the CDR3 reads TGTGCCAGCAGCACAAGACAGGGTATGGCACCCCTCCACTTT. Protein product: CASSTRQGMAPLHF.

The CDR3 protein is CATSRGGDEQYF. DNA of the CDR3: TGTGCCACCAGCAGAGGGGGGGACGAGCAGTACTTC. This chain links TRBV15 with TRBJ2-7; weak D call: TRBD2 (6 bases). The germline V gene encodes CDR1 LNHNV and CDR2 YYDKDF (reference sequence). Trimming shortened V by 1 base and J by 5 bases, and 6 bases separated the two germline ends. The CDR3 is 12 residues long.